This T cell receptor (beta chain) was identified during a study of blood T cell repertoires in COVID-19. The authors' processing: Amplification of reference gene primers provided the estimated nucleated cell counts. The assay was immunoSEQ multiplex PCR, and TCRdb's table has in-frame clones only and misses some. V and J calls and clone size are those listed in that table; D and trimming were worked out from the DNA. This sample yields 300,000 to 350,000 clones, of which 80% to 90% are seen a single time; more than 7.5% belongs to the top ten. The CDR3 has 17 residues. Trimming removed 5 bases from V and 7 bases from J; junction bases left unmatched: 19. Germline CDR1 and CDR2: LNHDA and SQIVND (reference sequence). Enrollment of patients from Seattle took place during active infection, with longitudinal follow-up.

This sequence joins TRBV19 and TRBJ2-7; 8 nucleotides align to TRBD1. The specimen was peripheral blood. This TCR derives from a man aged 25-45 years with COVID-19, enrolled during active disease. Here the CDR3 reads CASSPDPWTGLREEQYF. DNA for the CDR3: TGTGCCAGTAGTCCCGACCCTTGGACAGGGCTGAGGGAGGAGCAGTACTTC. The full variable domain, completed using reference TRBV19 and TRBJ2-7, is DGGITQSPKYLFRKEGQNVTLSCEQNLNHDAMYWYRQDPGQGLRLIYYSQIVNDFQKGDIAEGYSVSREKKESFPLTVTSAQKNPTAFYLCASSPDPWTGLREEQYFGPGTRLTVT.